This is a list of T cell receptor beta chains from one sample in a study of technical replicates of blood from a few donors. TCRdb's copy holds only in-frame clones and misses some; the assay was immunoSEQ multiplex PCR. The sample lists 60,000 to 90,000 clones, approximately 92% occurring once. The specimen was T cells isolated from PBMCs. The source of these receptors is a human donor in good health. CDR3s include the opening cysteine and the closing phenylalanine or tryptophan. Fields, in order: CDR3 protein, V gene, J gene.

cdr3_aa: CASTRQDTGELFF
v_call: TRBV5-1
j_call: TRBJ2-2

cdr3_aa: CASSLVRAKEGEQYF
v_call: TRBV11-3
j_call: TRBJ2-7

cdr3_aa: CASSLVSLLTNTGELFF
v_call: TRBV5-1
j_call: TRBJ2-2

cdr3_aa: CATSAQLTSYEQYF
v_call: TRBV19
j_call: TRBJ2-7

cdr3_aa: CASSVGGEQFF
v_call: TRBV9
j_call: TRBJ2-1

cdr3_aa: CASRSVGSGVSTDTQYF
v_call: TRBV2
j_call: TRBJ2-3

cdr3_aa: CASSETRQGAYNEQFF
v_call: TRBV5-1
j_call: TRBJ2-1

cdr3_aa: CASSEPGHIEAFF
v_call: TRBV5-6
j_call: TRBJ1-1

cdr3_aa: CASSSSSGNTIYF
v_call: TRBV7-7
j_call: TRBJ1-3

cdr3_aa: CASSHPRLAGAYADTQYF
v_call: TRBV5-4
j_call: TRBJ2-3

cdr3_aa: CASSEDRGTEAFF
v_call: TRBV21-1
j_call: TRBJ1-1

cdr3_aa: CASSRGGTSGSNEQFF
v_call: TRBV7-3
j_call: TRBJ2-1

cdr3_aa: CAWSLGLEYEQYF
v_call: TRBV30
j_call: TRBJ2-7

cdr3_aa: CASSLSRLAGLYNEQFF
v_call: TRBV5-4
j_call: TRBJ2-1

cdr3_aa: CASSPAVAWETQYF
v_call: TRBV4-3
j_call: TRBJ2-5

cdr3_aa: CASSKLAGATDTQYF
v_call: TRBV7-2
j_call: TRBJ2-3

cdr3_aa: CASSWGTGSNQPQHF
v_call: TRBV6-5
j_call: TRBJ1-5

cdr3_aa: CASSDLFGLAGAGEQFF
v_call: TRBV11-3
j_call: TRBJ2-1

cdr3_aa: CASSTRTSRSYNEQFF
v_call: TRBV19
j_call: TRBJ2-1

cdr3_aa: CASKQGFGANVLTF
v_call: TRBV19
j_call: TRBJ2-6

cdr3_aa: CASSQIGGGAYGYTF
v_call: TRBV4-3
j_call: TRBJ1-2

cdr3_aa: CAISGRGQETQYF
v_call: TRBV10-3
j_call: TRBJ2-5

cdr3_aa: CASSLLGQGETEAFF
v_call: TRBV9
j_call: TRBJ1-1

cdr3_aa: CASSLAEDRSSYTDYGYTF
v_call: TRBV7-2
j_call: TRBJ1-2

cdr3_aa: CASRPRTGGNTGELFF
v_call: TRBV28
j_call: TRBJ2-2

cdr3_aa: CASSVVQGINTEAFF
v_call: TRBV9
j_call: TRBJ1-1

cdr3_aa: CASSFNRAYGYTF
v_call: TRBV7-9
j_call: TRBJ1-2

cdr3_aa: CASITDRANTEAFF
v_call: TRBV10-1
j_call: TRBJ1-1

cdr3_aa: CASSPYPGHLNTEAFF
v_call: TRBV5-1
j_call: TRBJ1-1

cdr3_aa: CATTKREGHLGGETQYF
v_call: TRBV5-1
j_call: TRBJ2-5

cdr3_aa: CASSIQGALNGAEAFF
v_call: TRBV28
j_call: TRBJ1-1

cdr3_aa: CASSDQQGPTLNQPQHF
v_call: TRBV7-9
j_call: TRBJ1-5

cdr3_aa: CASSGDRIFWEQYF
v_call: TRBV6-1
j_call: TRBJ2-7

cdr3_aa: CAWSRGSYEQYF
v_call: TRBV30
j_call: TRBJ2-7

cdr3_aa: CASSLDGGLNTGELFF
v_call: TRBV5-1
j_call: TRBJ2-2

cdr3_aa: CAWRGGGTGNTIYF
v_call: TRBV30
j_call: TRBJ1-3

cdr3_aa: CASSLLAGTGELFF
v_call: TRBV28
j_call: TRBJ2-2

cdr3_aa: CATEAVGGTVQPQHF
v_call: TRBV6-1
j_call: TRBJ1-5

cdr3_aa: CSVDKTMGSTYEQYF
v_call: TRBV29-1
j_call: TRBJ2-7

cdr3_aa: CASSSSHTGTGKTFF
v_call: TRBV6-5
j_call: TRBJ1-1

cdr3_aa: CASSERDSPYGYTF
v_call: TRBV25-1
j_call: TRBJ1-2

cdr3_aa: CASSRDRTYGYTF
v_call: TRBV25-1
j_call: TRBJ1-2

cdr3_aa: CASSPGGAAYEQYF
v_call: TRBV9
j_call: TRBJ2-7

cdr3_aa: CASSQTPGGEKLFF
v_call: TRBV5-1
j_call: TRBJ1-4

cdr3_aa: CSVGTSGNHEQYF
v_call: TRBV29-1
j_call: TRBJ2-7

cdr3_aa: CASSSEGAGGEKLFF
v_call: TRBV5-1
j_call: TRBJ1-4

cdr3_aa: CASSPRTSGRGNEQFF
v_call: TRBV11-2
j_call: TRBJ2-1

cdr3_aa: CSVLGTGRNYGYTF
v_call: TRBV29-1
j_call: TRBJ1-2

cdr3_aa: CSVPGQGTYNEQFF
v_call: TRBV29-1
j_call: TRBJ2-1

cdr3_aa: CASSPGRDRASYEQYF
v_call: TRBV5-1
j_call: TRBJ2-7

cdr3_aa: CASSPPYSGFSYEQYF
v_call: TRBV7-2
j_call: TRBJ2-7

cdr3_aa: CASSPLAGDRETQYF
v_call: TRBV11-3
j_call: TRBJ2-5

cdr3_aa: CASSRRVETFYEQFF
v_call: TRBV25-1
j_call: TRBJ2-1

cdr3_aa: CASTQDREIGEQYF
v_call: TRBV28
j_call: TRBJ2-7